This TCR beta chain was identified in a study of human thymus T cells. Comment on this clone: The target antigen is unknown.

Clones were sequenced by immunoSEQ multiplex PCR, and TCRdb holds only the in-frame ones, with some missing. Of 120,000 or so clones listed, approximately 96% are singletons. Study-wide points: Unrelated individuals were reported by related research to share highly overlapping thymic repertoires. Usage of V and J genes appeared biased in thymic and blood repertoires.

Resections obtained during corrective heart surgery supplied the thymus tissue. Donation was from healthy Finnish infants who were having corrective surgery that addressed congenital heart defects. J lost 2 bases, V lost 3 bases, and 9 bases had no gene match. In germline, CDR1 is LGHNA, CDR2 YNFKEQ. The CDR3 extends over 18 amino acids. The chain recombines TRBV4-2 with TRBJ2-3; 12 positions agree with TRBD2. The source material was thymus tissue. This clonotype originated in a boy in the first two years of life with a congenital heart defect but otherwise immunologically healthy. The CDR3 region has the DNA TGTGCCAGCAGCCACCCTAGCGGGGGGGCAATAGTCACAGATACGCAGTATTTT. Translation: CASSHPSGGAIVTDTQYF.